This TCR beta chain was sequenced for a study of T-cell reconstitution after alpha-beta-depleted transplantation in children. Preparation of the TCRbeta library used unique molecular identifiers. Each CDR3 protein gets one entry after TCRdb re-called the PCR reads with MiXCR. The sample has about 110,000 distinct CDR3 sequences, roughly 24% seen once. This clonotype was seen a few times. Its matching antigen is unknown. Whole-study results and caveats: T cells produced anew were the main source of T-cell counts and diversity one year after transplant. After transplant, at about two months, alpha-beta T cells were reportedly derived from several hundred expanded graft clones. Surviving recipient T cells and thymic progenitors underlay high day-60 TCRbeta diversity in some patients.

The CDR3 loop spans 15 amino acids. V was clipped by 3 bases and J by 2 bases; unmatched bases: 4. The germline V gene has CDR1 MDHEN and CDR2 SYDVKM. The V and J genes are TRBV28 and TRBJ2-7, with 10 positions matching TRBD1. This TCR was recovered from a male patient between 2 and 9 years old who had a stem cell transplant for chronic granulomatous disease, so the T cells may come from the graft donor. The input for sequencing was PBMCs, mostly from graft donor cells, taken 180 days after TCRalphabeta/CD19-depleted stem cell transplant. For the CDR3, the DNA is TGTGCCAGCAGTTTCGCCGGGACAGGGGCCTACGAGCAGTACTTC. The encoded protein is CASSFAGTGAYEQYF.